Below are 20 T cell receptor beta chains sequenced from a single sample in a study of CD8+ T cells in alopecia areata. RNA was isolated and reverse transcribed to cDNA, the sequencing template. Assay used: immunoSEQ multiplex PCR; TCRdb lists only in-frame clones, some missing. This table holds 130,000 to 150,000 clones, 75% to 85% found once. Treatment described: oral pan-JAK inhibitor, 5-10 mg twice daily. The material was CD8+ T cells sorted from blood, obtained at week 4, from a patient treated with tofacitinib. The source of these receptors is a human donor with alopecia areata.

In DNA form, the CDR3 reads TGTGCCAGCAGTGACGAGACGGGGCCGGCCCGAGATACGCAGTATTTT. Protein: CASSDETGPARDTQYF. The chain joins TRBV6-1 to TRBJ2-3; D is possibly TRBD1 or TRBD2 (5 bases each). The V gene's germline CDR1 is MNHNS and CDR2 SASEGT. The CDR3 is 16 residues long. Trimming shortened V by 3 bases and J by 5 bases, and 18 bases separated the two germline ends.

The chain is built from TRBV6-6 and TRBJ2-5, with 7 bases lining up with TRBD1. This CDR3 comprises 12 residues. The germline V gene has CDR1 MNHNY and CDR2 SVGAGI (reference sequence). The V gene end was trimmed by 7 bases and the J gene end by 14 bases; junction bases not matched to a gene: 13. The CDR3: CASTDLTGRGYF. CDR3 DNA sequence: TGTGCCAGCACCGACCTGACAGGGCGAGGTTACTTC.

The V and J genes are TRBV9 and TRBJ2-7; 8 bases are shared with TRBD2. This CDR3 comprises 14 residues. The germline gives CDR1 SGDLS, CDR2 YYNGEE. The junction had 2 bases not matched to a gene; V was cut back by 0 bases and J by 3 bases. Here the CDR3 DNA reads TGTGCCAGCAGCGTAGGTAGCGGGGACTACGAGCAGTACTTC. Protein: CASSVGSGDYEQYF. Full variable domain (remainder filled in from reference TRBV9 and TRBJ2-7): DSGVTQTPKHLITATGQRVTLRCSPRSGDLSVYWYQQSLDQGLQFLIQYYNGEERAKGNILERFSAQQFPDLHSELNLSSLELGDSALYFCASSVGSGDYEQYFGPGTRLTVT.

The chain links TRBV27 to TRBJ1-2; D unresolved. The CDR3 is made up of 13 amino acids. Germline CDR1 MNHEY, CDR2 SMNVEV (reference sequence). The V gene lost 3 bases and the J gene lost 8 bases, with 13 bases spanning the gap. CDR3 bases: TGTGCCAGCAGTTTGAGAGGGAGAGGAGGCTACACCTTC. Its translation: CASSLRGRGGYTF.

In this sample, this clone turned up once. The chain carries TRBV5-6 and TRBJ2-2; 9 nucleotides match TRBD1. Germline CDR1 and CDR2: SGHDT and YYEEEE. J was trimmed by 5 bases and V by 4 bases; bases with no gene match: 6. The CDR3 runs 15 residues. CDR3 region: CASSPWTGETGELFF. CDR3 nucleotide sequence: TGTGCCAGCAGCCCTTGGACAGGGGAAACCGGGGAGCTGTTTTTT.

The chain employs TRBV27 and TRBJ1-6; no reliable D call. Germline V gene sequence: CDR1 MNHEY, CDR2 SMNVEV (reference sequence). There are 12 residues in the CDR3. In nucleotides, the CDR3 is TGTGCAAAGAAGGGTTTTCATTCACCCCTCCACTTT. This codes for CAKKGFHSPLHF.

This clone has a handful of counts. The chain joins TRBV27 to TRBJ2-5; tentatively, D is TRBD1 (5 bases). The germline CDR1 and CDR2 sequences are MNHEY and SMNVEV (reference sequence). V was trimmed by 2 bases and J by 4 bases, leaving 11 bases between them. The CDR3 loop spans 14 amino acids. The CDR3 region is CASSLQGSLETQYF. CDR3 sequence (DNA): TGTGCCAGCAGTTTACAGGGTTCACTAGAGACCCAGTACTTC.

The rearrangement links TRBV4-1 to TRBJ2-5; 9 bases align to TRBD2. This CDR3 has 17 amino acids. The J segment lost 2 bases and the V segment lost 4 bases, leaving 11 bases of the junction unmatched. CDR1 is MGHRA, CDR2 YSYEKL, per germline. CDR3 residues: CASSLRGSGGIQETQYF. Written as DNA, the CDR3 is TGCGCCAGCAGCCTAAGAGGGAGCGGGGGGATACAAGAGACCCAGTACTTC.

The chain carries TRBV29-1 and TRBJ2-3, with a tentative D call TRBD1 (5 bases). This CDR3 region has 16 residues. V lost 5 bases, J lost 2 bases, and 20 bases lay in between. Germline V gene data show CDR1 as SQVTM and CDR2 as ANQGSEA. As DNA, the CDR3 is TGCAGCGTTTGCTTGCAGGGAATGTCTGCCACAGATACGCAGTATTTT. It specifies CSVCLQGMSATDTQYF.

The chain couples TRBV19 to TRBJ1-1, with TRBD1 as a possible D gene (6 bases). CDR3 length: 14 amino acids. V was pared by 7 bases and J by 4 bases, with 16 bases between. Germline CDR1 and CDR2: LNHDA and SQIVND (reference sequence). CDR3 amino acids: CASTLGGGGTEAFF. CDR3 sequence (DNA): TGTGCCAGTACCCTAGGGGGGGGCGGCACTGAAGCTTTCTTT.

This clone has just one count. This rearrangement joins TRBV4-1 to TRBJ2-1; D is perhaps TRBD1 or TRBD2 (5 bases each). Germline V gene lookup returns CDR1 MGHRA and CDR2 YSYEKL. The CDR3 totals 16 residues. V was shortened by 5 bases and J by 0 bases, with 14 bases between the two germline ends. CDR3 in DNA: TGCGCCAGCAGCGGCCGGGACGCGAGCTCCTACAATGAGCAGTTCTTC. It codes for CASSGRDASSYNEQFF.

This clone occurred once. In the same sample, other DNA sequences code for this CDR3. This rearrangement joins TRBV7-9 to TRBJ1-5; the D is unclear. Trimming pared 2 bases from V and 5 bases from J, leaving 10 bases between. CDR3 length: 14 residues. Germline CDR1 and CDR2: SEHNR and FQNEAQ (reference sequence). In DNA form, the CDR3 reads TGTGCCAGCAGCTTACCGGGGAGGGATCAGCCCCAGCATTTT. Protein: CASSLPGRDQPQHF.

The chain employs TRBV7-9 and TRBJ2-5; 8 nucleotides match TRBD1. The CDR3 runs to 15 residues. After removal of 5 bases from V and 1 base from J, the junction contained 6 bases not matched to a gene. Germline V gives CDR1 SEHNR, CDR2 FQNEAQ (reference sequence). For the CDR3, the DNA is TGTGCCAGCAGCCTTACAGACAGGGGCCAAGAGACCCAGTACTTC. Protein sequence: CASSLTDRGQETQYF.

CDR3 sequence (DNA): TGTGCCAGCAGTTTTCTCGGGGCCACAGATACGCAGTATTTT. This translates into CASSFLGATDTQYF. The chain carries TRBV27 and TRBJ2-3; D possibly uses TRBD1 or TRBD2 (5 bases each). Trimming stripped 3 bases from V and 2 bases from J, with 9 bases between. CDR1 MNHEY and CDR2 SMNVEV come from the germline V gene (reference sequence). There are 14 residues in the CDR3.

The rearrangement links TRBV2 to TRBJ2-7; 9 positions match TRBD1. CDR1 is SNHLY, CDR2 FYNNEI, per germline. V lost 10 bases and J lost 7; bases outside the gene matches: 8. This CDR3 comprises 12 residues. DNA of the CDR3: TGTGCCACTGAGGGACAGGGAAGAGAGCAGTACTTC. It is translated as CATEGQGREQYF.

The rearrangement uses TRBV25-1 and TRBJ1-4; D gene uncertain. The CDR3 totals 11 residues. The ends were cut back, 8 bases at V and 8 bases at J, with 9 bases in the middle. CDR1 and CDR2 from the germline V gene are MGHDK and SYGVNS. Written as DNA, the CDR3 is TGTGCCAGCTATTCGGGAGAAAAACTGTTTTTT. It yields the protein CASYSGEKLFF.

The chain has TRBV15 and TRBJ1-3, with D unclear. This CDR3 region has 16 residues. Germline V gives CDR1 LNHNV, CDR2 YYDKDF (reference sequence). V was trimmed by 0 bases and J by 0 bases, leaving 9 bases between them. The CDR3: CATSRDDLYSGNTIYF. CDR3 in DNA: TGTGCCACCAGCAGAGATGACCTCTACTCTGGAAACACCATATATTTT.

This chain links TRBV5-4 with TRBJ2-7; D may be TRBD1 or TRBD2 (5 bases each). The V gene's germline CDR1 is SGHNT and CDR2 YYREEE (reference sequence). The length of the CDR3 is 12 residues. Between the trimmed V and J ends, which lost 3 bases and 5 bases, there was a span of 9 bases. CDR3: CASSSGTNEQYF. CDR3 coding DNA: TGTGCCAGCAGCTCCGGGACCAACGAGCAGTACTTC.

This clone was seen a single time. The chain carries TRBV7-6 and TRBJ2-2, with TRBD1 identical over 9 bases. Germline assignment: CDR1 SGHVS and CDR2 FNYEAQ. The CDR3 is 16 residues long. Trimming cost V 5 bases and J 3 bases; bases outside gene matches: 7. CDR3: CASSLTGGSYTGELFF. The CDR3 DNA follows: TGTGCCAGCAGCCTCACAGGGGGCTCGTACACCGGGGAGCTGTTTTTT. Using reference TRBV7-6 and TRBJ2-2 for the parts outside the CDR3, the full variable domain is GAGVSQSPRYKVTKRGQDVALRCDPISGHVSLYWYRQALGQGPEFLTYFNYEAQQDKSGLPNDRFSAERPEGSISTLTIQRTEQRDSAMYRCASSLTGGSYTGELFFGEGSRLTVL.

V gene TRBV2 combines with J gene TRBJ2-3, with TRBD2 identical over 8 bases. V was pared by 2 bases and J by 8 bases, with 18 bases of the junction left unmatched. CDR3 length: 18 amino acids. The germline V gene encodes CDR1 SNHLY and CDR2 FYNNEI. The chain's CDR3 is CASSEPRPGGNLGLTQYF. For the CDR3, the DNA is TGTGCCAGCAGTGAACCCCGGCCGGGGGGGAACCTCGGTCTTACGCAGTATTTT.